The 23 T cell receptor beta chains below come from one sample, sequenced in a study of CD8+ T cells in alopecia areata. Separation of pooled cutaneous lymph node cells was by sorting with CD4, CD8alpha, NKG2D, NKG2ACE and other markers. Reverse transcription of extracted RNA yielded cDNA, which provided the sequencing template. Generated by immunoSEQ multiplex PCR, the TCRdb table keeps only in-frame clones and is missing some. The sample has around 300,000 clones, none seen only once; the top ten hold 1.2%. Material for sequencing was CD4+ T cells sorted from a lymph node. All receptors derive from a C3H/HeJ mouse with alopecia areata. For this strain, the MHC haplotype corresponds to H2-k.

With regard to this clone: Gene names follow the mouse nomenclature. The read falls 4 residues short of the CDR3 end, and the missing part is taken from the germline J gene. This CDR3 is also generated by other DNA sequences in the sample. The rearrangement joins TRBV5 to TRBJ2-5; 8 bases are shared with TRBD2. The CDR3 length is 13 residues. Germline V lookup: CDR1 LGHNA, CDR2 YNLKQL (reference sequence). CDR3 DNA, as far as it was read: TGTGCCAGCAGCCAAACTGGGGGAGAC. Its translation: CASSQTGGD. The whole CDR3 is CASSQTGGDTQYF.

Comments on this clone: Gene names refer to mouse genes. Read coverage stops 4 residues before the CDR3 terminus; the germline J gene supplies the remainder. This sequence joins TRBV13-1 and TRBJ2-2, with 9 bases that match TRBD1. The CDR3 spans 16 residues. V trimming: 0 bases; J trimming: 1 base; junction bases outside the gene matches: 1. Germline CDR1 and CDR2: NSHNY and SYGAGN. The CDR3 sequence: CASSDGQGENTGQLYF. The sequenced CDR3 bases are TGTGCCAGCAGTGATGGACAGGGGGAAAACACCGGG.

Note on this clone: Gene names denote mouse genes. The CDR3 goes on 4 residues after the read ends, and that part is filled in from the germline J gene. The gene calls are TRBV1 and TRBJ2-7; 7 bases align to TRBD2. With V trimmed by 6 bases and J by 0 bases, 5 bases remained unmatched. The CDR3 loop spans 14 amino acids. Germline V CDR1 and CDR2: NSQYPW, LRSPGD (reference sequence). The part of the CDR3 DNA that was read is TGCACCTGCAGGCCCGGGGGGGGCTCCTAT. Amino acid sequence: CTCRPGGGSY. The complete CDR3 protein is CTCRPGGGSYEQYF.

In this sample, this clone turned up a few times. Mouse gene names and germline throughout. The read terminates 4 residues before the CDR3 end, so the remaining end is supplied by the germline J gene. J is TRBJ2-5 and V is TRBV14; D may be TRBD1 (5 bases). The V gene's germline CDR1 is SGHDT and CDR2 FRDEAV. The CDR3 sequence is 12 residues long. The CDR3: CASSTGRDTQYF. CDR3 DNA, as far as it was read: TGTGCCAGCAGTACAGGAAGAGAC.

With regard to this clone: Mouse germline and gene names are used. The read ends 4 residues before the CDR3 terminus; that terminus is restored from the germline J gene. This chain connects TRBV13-1 to TRBJ2-1; 9 positions match TRBD1. The CDR3 length is 15 residues. CDR1 and CDR2 from the germline V gene are NSHNY and SYGAGN. V gave up 5 bases and J gave up 1 base; unmatched junction bases: 4. CDR3 DNA (partial): TGTGCCAGCAGCTCCGGGACAGGGAACTATGCT. This sequence encodes CASSSGTGNYA. The CDR3 reads in full as CASSSGTGNYAEQFF.

This clone was observed a few times. Genes and germline are mouse. The part of the CDR3 DNA that was read is TGCACCTGCAGTGGTAGACAGCAAGAC. Its protein product is CTCSGRQQD. The whole CDR3 sequence reads CTCSGRQQDTQYF. The chain uses TRBV1 and TRBJ2-5; a possible D gene is TRBD1 (5 bases). The read falls 4 residues short of the CDR3 end, and the missing part is taken from the germline J gene. With 4 bases removed from V and 3 bases from J, the gap between germline ends came to 8 bases. The germline gives CDR1 NSQYPW, CDR2 LRSPGD (reference sequence). This CDR3 is built from 13 residues.

This clone occurred a few times. Genes and germline come from the mouse. From the germline J gene comes the end of the CDR3, since the read stops 4 residues before it. The chain combines TRBV5 with TRBJ2-2, with D unresolved. The germline gives CDR1 LGHNA, CDR2 YNLKQL (reference sequence). CDR3 length equals 15 residues. V was trimmed by 0 bases and J by 2 bases, leaving 7 bases between them. The CDR3: CASSQDNGNTGQLYF. CDR3 DNA (partial): TGTGCCAGCAGCCAAGATAATGGTAACACCGGG.

This clone came up a few times. The gene symbols are mouse symbols. Read coverage stops 4 residues before the CDR3 terminus; the germline J gene supplies the remainder. The V gene is TRBV14, the J gene TRBJ2-5; 7 bases are shared with TRBD1. The CDR3 covers 13 residues. Germline-derived CDR1 and CDR2 are SGHDT and FRDEAV. V was clipped by 4 bases and J by 3 bases; unmatched bases: 2. CDR3 sequence: CASSQDRQDTQYF. Incomplete CDR3 DNA: TGTGCCAGCAGTCAGGACAGGCAAGAC.

With respect to this clone: Genes and germline come from the mouse. The read halts 4 residues ahead of the CDR3 end, with the missing end drawn from the germline J gene. Other DNA sequences in this specimen translate into the identical CDR3. This chain joins TRBV1 and TRBJ2-7; the D is unclear. Germline V lookup: CDR1 NSQYPW, CDR2 LRSPGD (reference sequence). Trimming cost V 6 bases and J 3 bases, with 6 bases left between them. The CDR3 covers 11 residues. The sequenced part of the CDR3 DNA is TGCACCTGCAGCGACAACTAT. It yields the protein CTCSDNY. The full-length CDR3 reads as CTCSDNYEQYF.

Turning to this clone: Gene names are the mouse ones. Read coverage stops 4 residues before the CDR3 terminus; the germline J gene supplies the remainder. This sequence joins TRBV5 and TRBJ2-5; perhaps TRBD2 as D (5 bases). Trimming left V 0 bases short and J 0 bases short, with 7 bases between. Germline CDR1 LGHNA, CDR2 YNLKQL (reference sequence). This CDR3 spans 15 amino acids. The CDR3 is CASSQDMGNQDTQYF. The sequenced CDR3 bases are TGTGCCAGCAGCCAAGATATGGGGAACCAAGAC.

This clone was seen more than once but under ten times. Gene and germline names: mouse. The read terminates 4 residues ahead of where the CDR3 ends, so the germline J gene completes it. The chain employs TRBV13-1 and TRBJ2-1; TRBD2 aligns across 7 bases. This CDR3 is 15 amino acids long. CDR1 NSHNY and CDR2 SYGAGN come from the germline V gene. The V gene end was trimmed by 0 bases and the J gene end by 6 bases; junction bases not matched to a gene: 6. CDR3 DNA (partial): TGTGCCAGCAGTGATGCGGGGGGGGATACTGCT. Its protein is CASSDAGGDTA. In full, the CDR3 reads CASSDAGGDTAEQFF.

Worth noting for this clone: Genes and germline come from the mouse. The read gets to within 4 residues of the CDR3 end, and the germline J gene fills in the rest. Other DNA sequences of this sample code for an identical CDR3. This chain links TRBV19 with TRBJ2-2; D perhaps matches TRBD1 (6 bases). This CDR3 comprises 14 residues. Germline CDR1 and CDR2: FNHDT and SITEND (reference sequence). V was cut by 2 bases and J by 2 bases, with 7 bases left in between. CDR3 DNA (partial): TGTGCCAGCAGTATCACAGGGAACACCGGG. Translating it yields CASSITGNTG. The CDR3 reads in full as CASSITGNTGQLYF.

Remarks on this clone: Mouse gene names and germline throughout. The sequence runs out 4 residues before the end of the CDR3; the remainder is reconstructed from the germline J gene. This rearrangement joins TRBV5 to TRBJ2-5; 7 positions match TRBD2. Germline V gene data show CDR1 as LGHNA and CDR2 as YNLKQL (reference sequence). The CDR3 totals 15 residues. The covered CDR3 bases are TGTGCCAGCAGCCCCCTGGGGGTAGAAAAAGAC. Its protein is CASSPLGVEKD. The CDR3 as a whole reads CASSPLGVEKDTQYF.

This clone was found a few times. Mouse names are used for the genes. The DNA ends 4 residues before the CDR3 does, and the rest of the CDR3 is filled in from the germline J gene. The chain joins TRBV1 to TRBJ2-2; the D gene is possibly TRBD2 (6 bases). The CDR3 contains 14 residues. V lost 7 bases, J lost 0 bases, and 9 bases lay in between. Germline assignment: CDR1 NSQYPW and CDR2 LRSPGD (reference sequence). CDR3 DNA, as far as it was read: TGCACCTGCAAAACTGGGCCAAACACCGGG. It encodes CTCKTGPNTG. The whole CDR3 region reads CTCKTGPNTGQLYF.

This clone was observed a few times. Gene names are the mouse ones. The CDR3 end falls 4 residues outside the read, so it is completed with the germline J gene. The chain carries TRBV19 and TRBJ2-7, with 7 bases aligning to TRBD2. Looked up from germline, CDR1 is FNHDT and CDR2 is SITEND (reference sequence). Trimming cost V 3 bases and J 3 bases; bases outside gene matches: 9. The CDR3 runs 15 residues. The CDR3 spells CASSKRTGVGYEQYF. The CDR3 bases that were read are TGTGCCAGCAGTAAACGAACTGGGGTTGGCTAT.

As regards this clone: Gene and germline names: mouse. The read ends 4 residues early relative to the CDR3; the germline J gene fills the gap. The chain couples TRBV19 to TRBJ1-1; D is ambiguous. The CDR3 is 12 residues long. V was clipped by 3 bases and J by 3 bases, with 6 bases between them. Germline V gene data show CDR1 as FNHDT and CDR2 as SITEND (reference sequence). CDR3 DNA (partial): TGTGCCAGCAGTAAACAGTACACA. This sequence encodes CASSKQYT. The entire CDR3 sequence reads CASSKQYTEVFF.

This clone was picked up many times. Gene names denote mouse genes. The read stops 4 residues short of the end of the CDR3; the missing end is completed from the germline J gene. Other DNA sequences of this sample code for an identical CDR3. The V call is TRBV1, the J call TRBJ2-1; 8 bases agree with TRBD2. CDR1 is NSQYPW and CDR2 is LRSPGD in the germline V gene (reference sequence). V trimming: 1 base; J trimming: 3 bases; junction bases outside the gene matches: 2. CDR3 length equals 15 residues. CDR3 bases read: TGCACCTGCAGTGCAGGGACTGGGAGCTATGCT. As protein: CTCSAGTGSYA. The entire CDR3 reads CTCSAGTGSYAEQFF.

A note on this clone: Germline and genes: mouse. The CDR3 goes on 4 residues after the read ends, and that part is filled in from the germline J gene. V usage is TRBV5 and J usage is TRBJ2-7; D call uncertain. Germline V gene sequence: CDR1 LGHNA, CDR2 YNLKQL (reference sequence). The CDR3 has 13 residues. Deletions cut 0 bases from V and 2 bases from J, with 5 bases between. The CDR3 DNA, read in part, is TGTGCCAGCAGCCAAGATCCTGCCTAT. This codes for CASSQDPAY. The CDR3 in its entirety is CASSQDPAYEQYF.

About this clone: These gene names are mouse names. The CDR3 sequence is CAWPGQTYNSPLYF. CDR3 bases read: TGTGCCTGGCCGGGACAAACATATAATTCGCCC. This chain connects TRBV31 to TRBJ1-6; D is perhaps TRBD1 (6 bases). The read falls 3 residues short of the CDR3 end, and the missing part is taken from the germline J gene. TRBJ1-6 is an ORF for which the function is uncertain. The CDR3 consists of 14 residues. V lost 5 bases and J lost 4, with 12 bases in between. CDR1 is GKSSPN and CDR2 is SITVG in the germline V gene.

This clone was detected a few times. These gene names are mouse names. The read stops 4 residues short of the end of the CDR3; the missing end is completed from the germline J gene. The chain uses TRBV12-1 and TRBJ2-1, with 11 bases that match TRBD2. The germline V gene has CDR1 SGHSN and CDR2 HYEKVE. J lost 5 bases, V lost 1 base, and 3 bases had no gene match. The CDR3 runs to 15 residues. The CDR3 protein is CASSLPGLGDAEQFF. The covered CDR3 bases are TGTGCCAGCTCTCTTCCGGGACTGGGGGATGCT.

This clone turned up a few times. Gene labels here are mouse ones. The read stops 4 residues short of the end of the CDR3; the missing end is completed from the germline J gene. V and J are TRBV13-1 and TRBJ1-2; D perhaps matches TRBD1 (6 bases). This CDR3 spans 14 amino acids. Looked up from germline, CDR1 is NSHNY and CDR2 is SYGAGN. The CDR3: CASSETGGALDYTF. The CDR3 DNA, read in part, is TGTGCCAGCAGTGAAACTGGGGGGGCGCTC.

Of note for this clone: All gene names here are mouse names. The observed sequence ends 3 residues before the CDR3 terminus, with the missing tail filled in from the germline J gene. The chain employs TRBV31 and TRBJ1-6; a weak D match, TRBD1 (6 bases). TRBJ1-6 carries the ORF label, with uncertain function. Trimming removed 3 bases from V and 11 bases from J, with 11 bases in between. This CDR3 spans 12 amino acids. Germline V gives CDR1 GKSSPN, CDR2 SITVG. The sequenced part of the CDR3 DNA is TGTGCCTGGAGCACAGGGCCGGCGCCC. Residues: CAWSTGPAP. The entire CDR3 is CAWSTGPAPLYF.

Remarks on this clone: The gene names given are mouse names. Other DNA sequences in the sample encode the same CDR3. CDR3 in amino acids: CASSPGTAYNSPLYF. The sequenced part of the CDR3 DNA is TGTGCCAGCAGTCCAGGGACAGCCTATAATTCGCCC. The rearrangement joins TRBV19 to TRBJ1-6; 7 bases line up with TRBD1. The read ends 3 residues early relative to the CDR3; the germline J gene fills the gap. TRBJ1-6 falls under the ORF class, with uncertain function. The V segment lost 4 bases and the J segment 2 bases; nucleotides outside the gene matches: 3. Looked up from germline, CDR1 is FNHDT and CDR2 is SITEND (reference sequence). The CDR3 is 15 residues long.